This T cell receptor beta chain was identified in a study of Graves' ophthalmopathy and Graves' hyperthyroidism. Findings and limits, study-wide: At less than 71% sensitivity and approximately 78% specificity, the model predicted progression of the ophthalmopathy.

Germline assignment: CDR1 MNHEY and CDR2 SVGAGI. V was shortened by 6 bases and J by 6 bases, with 17 bases between the two germline ends. CDR3 length equals 14 residues. About this clonotype: Antigen: not known.

TCR beta CDR3 amplification used RNA transcripts. A first-round RT-PCR used HTBI primers, followed by a second-round multiplex PCR. TCRdb called the multiplex PCR reads again in MiXCR, with one record for every CDR3 protein. The sample contains over a million distinct CDR3 sequences, roughly two fifths of which appear only once. Material for sequencing was peripheral blood or thyroid tissue (not recorded which). V is TRBV6-5 and J is TRBJ2-5; D remains unclear. This TCR was sampled from an adult man with Graves' hyperthyroidism. DNA for the CDR3: TGTGCCAGCAGCCAAGATAACGCCGGAAAGACCCAGTACTTC. This gives the protein CASSQDNAGKTQYF.